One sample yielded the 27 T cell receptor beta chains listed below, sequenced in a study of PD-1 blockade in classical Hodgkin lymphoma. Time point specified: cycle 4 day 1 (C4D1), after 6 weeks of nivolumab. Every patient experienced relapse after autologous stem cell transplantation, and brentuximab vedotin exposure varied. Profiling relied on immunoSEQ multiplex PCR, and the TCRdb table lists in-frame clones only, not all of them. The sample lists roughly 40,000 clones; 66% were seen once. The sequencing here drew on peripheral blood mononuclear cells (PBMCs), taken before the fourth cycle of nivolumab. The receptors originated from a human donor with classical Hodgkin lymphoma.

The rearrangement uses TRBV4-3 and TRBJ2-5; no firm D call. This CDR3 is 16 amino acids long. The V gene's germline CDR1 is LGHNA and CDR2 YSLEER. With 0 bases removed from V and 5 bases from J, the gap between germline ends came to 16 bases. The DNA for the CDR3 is TGCGCCAGCAGCCAAGATTTCGGCACGCCGGGCGAGACCCAGTACTTC. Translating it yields CASSQDFGTPGETQYF.

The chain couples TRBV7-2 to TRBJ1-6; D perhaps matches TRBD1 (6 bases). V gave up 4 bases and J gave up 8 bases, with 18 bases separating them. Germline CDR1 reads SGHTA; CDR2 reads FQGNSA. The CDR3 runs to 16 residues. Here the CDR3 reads CASSSTEGDPYSPLHF. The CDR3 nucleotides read TGTGCCAGCAGCTCCACTGAGGGGGACCCTTATTCACCCCTCCACTTT.

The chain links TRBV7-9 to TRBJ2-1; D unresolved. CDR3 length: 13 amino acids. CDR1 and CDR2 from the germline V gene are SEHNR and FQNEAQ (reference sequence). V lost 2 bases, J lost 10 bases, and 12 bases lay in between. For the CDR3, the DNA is TGTGCCAGCAGCTTAAGTCTATTGGTGGAGCAGTTCTTC. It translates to CASSLSLLVEQFF.

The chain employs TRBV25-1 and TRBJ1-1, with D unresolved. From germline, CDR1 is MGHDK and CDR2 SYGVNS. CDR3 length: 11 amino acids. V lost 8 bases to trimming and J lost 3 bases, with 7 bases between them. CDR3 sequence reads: CASGFDTEAFF. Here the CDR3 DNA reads TGTGCCAGCGGTTTTGACACTGAAGCTTTCTTT.

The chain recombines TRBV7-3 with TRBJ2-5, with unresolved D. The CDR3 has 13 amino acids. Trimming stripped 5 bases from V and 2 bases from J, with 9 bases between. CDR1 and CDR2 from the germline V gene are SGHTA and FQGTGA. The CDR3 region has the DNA TGTGCCAGCAGCCCCTCGACACAAGAGACCCAGTACTTC. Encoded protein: CASSPSTQETQYF.

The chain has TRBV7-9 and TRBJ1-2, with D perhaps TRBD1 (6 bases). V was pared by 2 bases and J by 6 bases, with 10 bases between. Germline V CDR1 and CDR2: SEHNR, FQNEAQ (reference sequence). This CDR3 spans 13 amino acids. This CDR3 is CASSLRGGDGYTF. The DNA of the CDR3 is TGTGCCAGCAGCTTAAGAGGGGGGGATGGCTACACCTTC.

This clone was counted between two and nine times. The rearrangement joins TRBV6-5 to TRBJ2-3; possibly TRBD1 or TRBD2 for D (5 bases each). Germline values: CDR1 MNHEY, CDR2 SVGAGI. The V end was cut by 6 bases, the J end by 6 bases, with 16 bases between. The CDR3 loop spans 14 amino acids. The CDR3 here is CASRTQGGGDTQYF. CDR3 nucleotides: TGTGCCAGCAGGACCCAGGGCGGAGGCGATACGCAGTATTTT.

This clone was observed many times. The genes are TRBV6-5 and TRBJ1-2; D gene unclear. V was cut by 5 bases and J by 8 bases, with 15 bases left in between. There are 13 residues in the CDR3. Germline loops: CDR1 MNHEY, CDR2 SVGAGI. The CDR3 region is CASSRGKEGGYTF. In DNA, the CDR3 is TGTGCCAGCAGTCGCGGGAAGGAAGGGGGCTACACCTTC.

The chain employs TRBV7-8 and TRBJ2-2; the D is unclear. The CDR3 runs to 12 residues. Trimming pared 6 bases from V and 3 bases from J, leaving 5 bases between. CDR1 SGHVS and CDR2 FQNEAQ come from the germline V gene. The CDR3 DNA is TGTGCCAGCAGTTCCTACACCGGGGAGCTGTTTTTT. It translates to CASSSYTGELFF. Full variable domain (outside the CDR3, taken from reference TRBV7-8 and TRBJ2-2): GAGVSQSPRYKVAKRGQDVALRCDPISGHVSLFWYQQALGQGPEFLTYFQNEAQLDKSGLPSDRFFAERPEGSVSTLKIQRTQQEDSAVYLCASSSYTGELFFGEGSRLTVL.

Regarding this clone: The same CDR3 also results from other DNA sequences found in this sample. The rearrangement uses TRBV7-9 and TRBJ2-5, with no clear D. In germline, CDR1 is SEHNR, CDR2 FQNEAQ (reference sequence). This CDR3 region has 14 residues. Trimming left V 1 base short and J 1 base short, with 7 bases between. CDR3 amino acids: CASSLEVLQETQYF. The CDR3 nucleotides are TGTGCCAGCAGCTTAGAGGTCCTCCAAGAGACCCAGTACTTC.

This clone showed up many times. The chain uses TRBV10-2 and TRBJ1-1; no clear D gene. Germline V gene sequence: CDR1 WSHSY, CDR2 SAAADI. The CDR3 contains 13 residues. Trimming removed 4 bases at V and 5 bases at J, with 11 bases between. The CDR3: CASSVAAWTEAFF. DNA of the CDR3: TGCGCCAGCAGTGTTGCTGCATGGACTGAAGCTTTCTTT.

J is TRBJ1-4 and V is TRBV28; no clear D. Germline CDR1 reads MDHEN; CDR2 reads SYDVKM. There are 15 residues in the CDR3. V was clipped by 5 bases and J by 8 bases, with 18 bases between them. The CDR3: CASSTMRALKEKLFF. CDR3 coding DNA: TGTGCCAGCAGTACCATGCGGGCCCTAAAGGAAAAACTGTTTTTT.

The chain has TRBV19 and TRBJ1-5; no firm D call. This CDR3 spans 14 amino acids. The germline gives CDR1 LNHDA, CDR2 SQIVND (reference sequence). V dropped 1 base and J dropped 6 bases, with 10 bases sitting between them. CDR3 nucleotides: TGTGCCAGTAGTATAGGTAGGGTTAGTCAGCCCCAGCATTTT. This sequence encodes CASSIGRVSQPQHF.

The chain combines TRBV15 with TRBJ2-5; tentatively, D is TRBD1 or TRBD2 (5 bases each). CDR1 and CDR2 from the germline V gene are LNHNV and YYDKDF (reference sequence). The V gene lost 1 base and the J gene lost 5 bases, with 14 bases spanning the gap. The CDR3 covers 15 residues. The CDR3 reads CATSRGVRDGETQYF. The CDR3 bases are TGTGCCACCAGCAGAGGGGTCAGGGACGGGGAGACCCAGTACTTC.

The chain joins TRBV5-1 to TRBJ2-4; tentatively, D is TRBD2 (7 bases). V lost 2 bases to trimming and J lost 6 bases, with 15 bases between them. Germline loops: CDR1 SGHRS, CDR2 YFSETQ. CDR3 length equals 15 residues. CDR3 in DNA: TGCGCCAGCAGCTTTGTCGACGGGGGGCCAAACATTCAGTACTTC. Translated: CASSFVDGGPNIQYF.

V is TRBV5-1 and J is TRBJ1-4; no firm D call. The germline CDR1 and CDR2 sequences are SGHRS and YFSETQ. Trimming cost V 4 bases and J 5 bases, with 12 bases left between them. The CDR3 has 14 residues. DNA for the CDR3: TGCGCCAGCAGCCCTCAGGTTCCAAATGAAAAACTGTTTTTT. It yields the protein CASSPQVPNEKLFF.

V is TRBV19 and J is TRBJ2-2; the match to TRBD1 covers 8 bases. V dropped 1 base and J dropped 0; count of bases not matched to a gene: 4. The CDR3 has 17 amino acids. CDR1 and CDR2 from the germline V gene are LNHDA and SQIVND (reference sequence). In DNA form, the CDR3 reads TGTGCCAGTAGTATAGGGCCGGACAGGGCGAACACCGGGGAGCTGTTTTTT. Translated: CASSIGPDRANTGELFF.

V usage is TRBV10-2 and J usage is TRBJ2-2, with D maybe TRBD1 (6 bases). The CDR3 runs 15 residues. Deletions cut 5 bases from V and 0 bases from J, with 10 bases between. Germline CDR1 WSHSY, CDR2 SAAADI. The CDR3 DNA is TGCGCCAGCAGTCCCGGGACAACGAACACCGGGGAGCTGTTTTTT. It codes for CASSPGTTNTGELFF.

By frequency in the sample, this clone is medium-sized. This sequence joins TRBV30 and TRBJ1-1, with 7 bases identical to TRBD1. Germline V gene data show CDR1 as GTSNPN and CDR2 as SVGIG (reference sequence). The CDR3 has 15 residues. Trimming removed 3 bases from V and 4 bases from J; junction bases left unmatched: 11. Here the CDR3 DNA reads TGTGCCTGGAGCGGAGCAGGGGGAGGGGTCACTGAAGCTTTCTTT. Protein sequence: CAWSGAGGGVTEAFF.

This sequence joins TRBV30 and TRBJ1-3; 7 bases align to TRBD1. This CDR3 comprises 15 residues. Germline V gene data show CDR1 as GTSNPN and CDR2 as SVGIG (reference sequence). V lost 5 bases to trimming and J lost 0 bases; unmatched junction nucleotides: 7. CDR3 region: CAWATGRNSGNTIYF. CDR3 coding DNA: TGTGCCTGGGCGACAGGGAGGAACTCTGGAAACACCATATATTTT.

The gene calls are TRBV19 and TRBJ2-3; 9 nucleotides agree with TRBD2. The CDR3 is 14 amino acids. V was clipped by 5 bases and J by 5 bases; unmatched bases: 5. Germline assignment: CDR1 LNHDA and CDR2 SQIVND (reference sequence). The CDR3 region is CASSLAGVIDTQYF. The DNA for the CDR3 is TGTGCCAGTAGTTTAGCGGGAGTTATAGATACGCAGTATTTT.

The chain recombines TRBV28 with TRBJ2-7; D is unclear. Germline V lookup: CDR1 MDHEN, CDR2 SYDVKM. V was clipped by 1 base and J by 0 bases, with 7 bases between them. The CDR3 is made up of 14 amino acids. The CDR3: CASSLSGSSYEQYF. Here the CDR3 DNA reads TGTGCCAGCAGTTTATCCGGTAGCTCCTACGAGCAGTACTTC.

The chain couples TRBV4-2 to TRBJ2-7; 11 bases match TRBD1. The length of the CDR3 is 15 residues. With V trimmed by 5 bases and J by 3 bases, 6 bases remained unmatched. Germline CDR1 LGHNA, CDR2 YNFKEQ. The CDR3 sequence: CASSRTGTGGYEQYF. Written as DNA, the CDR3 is TGTGCCAGCAGCAGAACCGGGACAGGGGGCTACGAGCAGTACTTC.

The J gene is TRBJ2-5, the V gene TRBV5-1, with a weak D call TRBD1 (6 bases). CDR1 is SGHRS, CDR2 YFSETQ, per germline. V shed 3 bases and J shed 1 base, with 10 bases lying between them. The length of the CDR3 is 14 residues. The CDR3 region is CASSSTTGQETQYF. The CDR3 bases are TGCGCCAGCAGCTCTACGACAGGCCAAGAGACCCAGTACTTC. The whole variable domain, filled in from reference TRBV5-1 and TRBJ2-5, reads KAGVTQTPRYLIKTRGQQVTLSCSPISGHRSVSWYQQTPGQGLQFLFEYFSETQRNKGNFPGRFSGRQFSNSRSEMNVSTLELGDSALYLCASSSTTGQETQYFGPGTRLLVL.

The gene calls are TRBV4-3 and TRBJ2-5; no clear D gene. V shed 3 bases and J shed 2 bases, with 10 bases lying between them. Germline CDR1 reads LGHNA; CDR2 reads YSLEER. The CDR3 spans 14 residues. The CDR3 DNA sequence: TGCGCCAGCAGCCAGGAGACCAATCAAGAGACCCAGTACTTC. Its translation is CASSQETNQETQYF.

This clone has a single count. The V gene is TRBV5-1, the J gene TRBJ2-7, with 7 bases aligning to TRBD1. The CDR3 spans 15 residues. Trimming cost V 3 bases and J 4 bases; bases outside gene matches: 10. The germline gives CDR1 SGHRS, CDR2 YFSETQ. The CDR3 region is CASSSAPGQTYEQYF. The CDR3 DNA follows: TGCGCCAGCAGCTCCGCCCCGGGACAGACATACGAGCAGTACTTC. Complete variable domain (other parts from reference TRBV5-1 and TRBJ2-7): KAGVTQTPRYLIKTRGQQVTLSCSPISGHRSVSWYQQTPGQGLQFLFEYFSETQRNKGNFPGRFSGRQFSNSRSEMNVSTLELGDSALYLCASSSAPGQTYEQYFGPGTRLTVT.

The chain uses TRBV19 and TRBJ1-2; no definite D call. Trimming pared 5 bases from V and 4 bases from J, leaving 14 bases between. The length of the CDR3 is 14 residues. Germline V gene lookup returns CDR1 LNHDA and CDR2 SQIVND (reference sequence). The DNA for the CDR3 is TGTGCCAGTAGTCCGATCGGGGTCTTCTATGGCTACACCTTC. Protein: CASSPIGVFYGYTF.